Reported below is one T cell receptor beta chain. This CDR3 comprises 19 residues. The V and J ends lost 4 bases and 0 bases respectively, with 21 bases between them. Germline values: CDR1 MGHRA, CDR2 YSYEKL. The source of the sample is a study of cytomegalovirus exposure and HLA in healthy donors. The study ran its PCR with 60 Vbeta and 13 Jbeta primers. The protocol was immunoSEQ multiplex PCR, while the TCRdb copy is restricted to in-frame clones and leaves out a portion. The profile covers about 120,000 clones, with around three quarters appearing a single time and around 4.5% taken by the ten largest.

Sequenced sample: PBMCs. The rearrangement uses TRBV4-1 and TRBJ2-2; D call uncertain. This receptor was obtained from a man aged 30 to 45 in good health and CMV-seropositive. This CDR3 is CASSLNYFRVLSNTGELFF. The CDR3 DNA reads as TGCGCCAGCAGCCTAAACTATTTTCGGGTACTTTCGAACACCGGGGAGCTGTTTTTT.